The 20 T cell receptor beta chains presented below share a single source sample, sequenced in a study of T-cell memory formation after mild COVID-19. TCRdb reprocessed the 5' RACE reads via MiXCR and lists one record per CDR3 protein. The sample includes approximately 300,000 distinct CDR3 sequences, about 15% of them seen just once. What was sequenced was PBMCs or a T cell subset sorted from them (not recorded which). The receptors shown here come from a man younger than 30 who had mild COVID-19 (a few samples of this study predate the infection). Cell type and time point are not known.

The chain has TRBV19 and TRBJ2-7; tentative D call: TRBD1 (6 bases). Trimming removed 4 bases at V and 3 bases at J, with 19 bases between. CDR3 size: 16 residues. Germline loops: CDR1 LNHDA, CDR2 SQIVND (reference sequence). The CDR3 sequence: CASSTLPGARHYEQYF. In DNA form, the CDR3 reads TGTGCCAGTAGTACCTTGCCAGGGGCTCGGCACTACGAGCAGTACTTC. Variable domain in full (rest from reference TRBV19 and TRBJ2-7): DGGITQSPKYLFRKEGQNVTLSCEQNLNHDAMYWYRQDPGQGLRLIYYSQIVNDFQKGDIAEGYSVSREKKESFPLTVTSAQKNPTAFYLCASSTLPGARHYEQYFGPGTRLTVT.

V usage is TRBV7-9 and J usage is TRBJ1-1, with 7 bases that match TRBD1. J gave up 4 bases and V 8 bases, and 10 bases lay outside the gene matches. Germline CDR1 and CDR2: SEHNR and FQNEAQ (reference sequence). The CDR3 extends over 14 amino acids. The CDR3, as DNA: TGTGCCAGCTGCGAGGGGGCAAGTTCCACTGAAGCTTTCTTT. Its translation is CASCEGASSTEAFF.

The CDR3 here is CASSQEGVLGHSPLHF. The CDR3 DNA sequence: TGCGCCAGCAGCCAAGAGGGTGTCTTGGGGCATTCACCCCTCCACTTT. This chain joins TRBV4-3 and TRBJ1-6, with D tentatively TRBD1 (5 bases). This CDR3 has 16 amino acids. Germline V gene lookup returns CDR1 LGHNA and CDR2 YSLEER. Deletions cut 0 bases from V and 8 bases from J, with 14 bases between.

This clonotype was seen many times. The V and J genes are TRBV27 and TRBJ1-1; D gene ambiguous. Germline-derived CDR1 and CDR2 are MNHEY and SMNVEV (reference sequence). The CDR3 has 15 residues. V lost 5 bases, J lost 1 base, and 14 bases lay in between. CDR3 amino acids: CASSHFGEKNTEAFF. The CDR3 DNA reads as TGTGCCAGCAGTCATTTTGGAGAAAAGAACACTGAAGCTTTCTTT.

This clonotype has just a few counts. V gene TRBV6-5 combines with J gene TRBJ2-2, with TRBD2 matching 7 bases. Per the germline V gene, CDR1 is MNHEY and CDR2 is SVGAGI. After removal of 6 bases from V and 8 bases from J, the junction contained 15 bases not matched to a gene. This CDR3 is 16 amino acids long. This chain's CDR3 is CASSKRSGEGTGELFF. For the CDR3, the DNA is TGTGCCAGCAGCAAACGAAGTGGGGAGGGCACAGGGGAGCTGTTTTTT.

CDR3 protein: CASSVAGHNTEAFF. The CDR3 DNA reads TGTGCCAGCAGCGTAGCCGGGCACAACACTGAAGCTTTCTTT. The V and J genes are TRBV9 and TRBJ1-1, with D unresolved. The CDR3 has 14 amino acids. V was pared by 0 bases and J by 2 bases, with 8 bases between. Germline CDR1 SGDLS, CDR2 YYNGEE.

V usage is TRBV5-1 and J usage is TRBJ2-7; 12 bases are shared with TRBD1. Germline V gene data show CDR1 as SGHRS and CDR2 as YFSETQ. V dropped 4 bases and J dropped 9; count of bases not matched to a gene: 8. The CDR3 has 14 amino acids. The CDR3 sequence is CASSPGQGAFRQYV. In DNA, the CDR3 is TGCGCCAGCAGCCCGGGACAGGGGGCCTTTCGGCAGTACGTC.

The J gene is TRBJ1-4, the V gene TRBV2, with D uncertain. Trimming left V 6 bases short and J 5 bases short, with 13 bases between. The CDR3 covers 14 residues. CDR1 SNHLY and CDR2 FYNNEI come from the germline V gene. CDR3: CASRTDPANEKLFF. In DNA, the CDR3 is TGTGCCAGCAGGACGGACCCCGCGAATGAAAAACTGTTTTTT.

This clonotype showed up just a few times. The chain is built from TRBV28 and TRBJ2-1, with TRBD2 identical over 8 bases. After removal of 6 bases from V and 3 bases from J, the junction contained 10 bases not matched to a gene. Germline V lookup: CDR1 MDHEN, CDR2 SYDVKM. The CDR3 runs 16 residues. CDR3 loop: CASSFSGAAGYNEQFF. As DNA, the CDR3 is TGTGCCAGCAGCTTTAGCGGGGCTGCGGGCTACAATGAGCAGTTCTTC.

The chain combines TRBV18 with TRBJ2-7, with TRBD1 matching over 7 bases. Germline V gives CDR1 KGHSH, CDR2 LQKENI. The CDR3 totals 13 residues. V lost 2 bases to trimming and J lost 3 bases; unmatched junction nucleotides: 1. This CDR3 is CASSPDRVYEQYF. CDR3 DNA: TGTGCCAGCTCACCAGACAGGGTCTACGAGCAGTACTTC. The full variable domain, with the rest looked up from reference TRBV18 and TRBJ2-7, is NAGVMQNPRHLVRRRGQEARLRCSPMKGHSHVYWYRQLPEEGLKFMVYLQKENIIDESGMPKERFSAEFPKEGPSILRIQQVVRGDSAAYFCASSPDRVYEQYFGPGTRLTVT.

The rearrangement links TRBV12-3 or TRBV12-4 to TRBJ2-2, with 12 bases lining up with TRBD1. This CDR3 contains 15 residues. V shed 6 bases, J shed 7 bases, and the junction held 6 bases outside the gene matches. CDR3 DNA: TGTGCCAGCAGGCCGGGACAGGGGGCGTTCGGGGAGCTGTTTTTT. Translated: CASRPGQGAFGELFF.

This clonotype occurred a few times. The chain recombines TRBV7-3 with TRBJ1-1, with D possibly TRBD1 on 6 matching bases. This CDR3 comprises 13 residues. Between the trimmed V and J ends, which lost 7 bases and 8 bases, there was a span of 17 bases. CDR1 is SGHTA and CDR2 is FQGTGA in the germline V gene. In DNA, the CDR3 is TGTGCCAGCAAGGATCCGGGGGCCCGGGAAGCTTTCTTT. Protein sequence: CASKDPGAREAFF.

The genes are TRBV2 and TRBJ1-2, with 7 bases fitting TRBD1. Germline V CDR1 and CDR2: SNHLY, FYNNEI. There are 17 residues in the CDR3. Trimming at V came to 6 bases and at J to 1 base, leaving 14 bases not matched to a gene. CDR3 sequence (DNA): TGTGCCAGCAGCCCCGCCCTGAGACAGGGTATTAACTATGGCTACACCTTC. Translating gives CASSPALRQGINYGYTF.

This clonotype has just a few counts. This sequence joins TRBV7-3 and TRBJ2-1; D might be TRBD1 (6 bases). Germline V gene lookup returns CDR1 SGHTA and CDR2 FQGTGA. The V end lost 5 bases, the J end lost 5 bases, and 7 bases lay between the germline ends. The CDR3 consists of 12 residues. CDR3 nucleotide sequence: TGTGCCAGCAGCGGGGGCCACAATGAGCAGTTCTTC. Its translation is CASSGGHNEQFF.

This clonotype has ten or more counts. A junction boundary mismatches the germline segment, possibly from a read error. The chain combines TRBV5-8 with TRBJ1-4; D not certain. The CDR3 sequence is 10 residues long. Germline V gene data show CDR1 as SGHTS and CDR2 as YDEGEE. The CDR3 loop reads CASSLKGGRF. The CDR3 nucleotides are TGTGCCAGCAGCTTAAAGGGAGGTCGTTTT.

This clonotype was recorded many times. V usage is TRBV12-3 or TRBV12-4 and J usage is TRBJ2-4, with TRBD1 identical over 8 bases. There are 17 residues in the CDR3. Germline trimming cut 7 bases from V and 1 base from J; bases unmatched to any gene: 12. CDR3 in DNA: TGTGCCAGCAAGGCCCCCACAGGGGGTAACGCCAAAAACATTCAGTACTTC. Protein sequence: CASKAPTGGNAKNIQYF.

The rearrangement links TRBV7-2 to TRBJ2-7; D remains ambiguous. This CDR3 is built from 15 residues. The germline V gene encodes CDR1 SGHTA and CDR2 FQGNSA. With 0 bases removed from V and 0 bases from J, the gap between germline ends came to 9 bases. CDR3 DNA: TGTGCCAGCAGCTTAGCGCTCCGGACCTCCTACGAGCAGTACTTC. It is translated as CASSLALRTSYEQYF.

A few counts support this clonotype. V is TRBV5-1 and J is TRBJ2-5; D might be TRBD2 (7 bases). The V and J ends lost 0 bases and 0 bases respectively, with 12 bases between them. The length of the CDR3 is 16 residues. Germline values: CDR1 SGHRS, CDR2 YFSETQ. The CDR3 here is CASSLGGGANQETQYF. The CDR3 DNA is TGCGCCAGCAGCTTGGGAGGGGGGGCTAACCAAGAGACCCAGTACTTC.

The rearrangement uses TRBV19 and TRBJ1-6; unclear D gene. The V and J ends lost 5 bases and 13 bases respectively, with 21 bases between them. The CDR3 has 15 residues. Germline V gives CDR1 LNHDA, CDR2 SQIVND (reference sequence). The CDR3 loop is CASSFTSPGVAPLHF. Written as DNA, the CDR3 is TGTGCCAGTAGTTTTACCTCTCCTGGGGTCGCCCCCCTCCACTTT.

This clonotype showed up many times. This chain joins TRBV5-1 and TRBJ2-5, with TRBD2 as a possible D gene (5 bases). CDR3 length equals 13 residues. Germline loops: CDR1 SGHRS, CDR2 YFSETQ. V was pared by 0 bases and J by 5 bases, with 8 bases between. CDR3 sequence (DNA): TGCGCCAGCAGCTTGGGATCGGGGGAGACCCAGTACTTC. Its protein is CASSLGSGETQYF. Using reference TRBV5-1 and TRBJ2-5 for the parts outside the CDR3, the full variable domain is KAGVTQTPRYLIKTRGQQVTLSCSPISGHRSVSWYQQTPGQGLQFLFEYFSETQRNKGNFPGRFSGRQFSNSRSEMNVSTLELGDSALYLCASSLGSGETQYFGPGTRLLVL.